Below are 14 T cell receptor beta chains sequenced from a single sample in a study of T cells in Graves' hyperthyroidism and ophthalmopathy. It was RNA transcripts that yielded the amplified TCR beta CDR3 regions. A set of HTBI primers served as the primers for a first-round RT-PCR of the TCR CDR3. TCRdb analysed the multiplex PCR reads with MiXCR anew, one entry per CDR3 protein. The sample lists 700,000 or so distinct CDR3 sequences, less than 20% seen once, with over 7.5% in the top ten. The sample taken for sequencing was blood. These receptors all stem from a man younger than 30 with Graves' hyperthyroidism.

CDR3 nucleotides: TGTGCCAGCAGGTCGGGAGGGCCGCGGCGGGAGCAGTACTTC. Amino acid sequence: CASRSGGPRREQYF. The rearrangement joins TRBV11-3 to TRBJ2-7, with 8 positions matching TRBD2. The CDR3 length is 14 residues. V shed 6 bases and J 7 bases; nucleotides not matched to a gene: 11. Germline values: CDR1 SGHNT, CDR2 YENEEA.

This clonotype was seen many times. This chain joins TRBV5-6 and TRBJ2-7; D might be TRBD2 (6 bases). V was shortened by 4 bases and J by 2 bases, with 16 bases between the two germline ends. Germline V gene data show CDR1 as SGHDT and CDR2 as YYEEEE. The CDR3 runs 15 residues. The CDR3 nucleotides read TGTGCCAGCAGCATGACCGGGACTGAACCCTACGAGCAGTACTTC. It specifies CASSMTGTEPYEQYF.

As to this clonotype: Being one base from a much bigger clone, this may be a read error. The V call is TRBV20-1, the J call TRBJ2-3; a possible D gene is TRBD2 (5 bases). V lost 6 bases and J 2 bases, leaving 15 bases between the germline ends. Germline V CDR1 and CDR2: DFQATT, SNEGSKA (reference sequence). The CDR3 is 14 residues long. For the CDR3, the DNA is TGCAGTGCCCGGATAGCGCAGCCCACAGATACGCAGTATTTT. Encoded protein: CSARIAQPTDTQYF.

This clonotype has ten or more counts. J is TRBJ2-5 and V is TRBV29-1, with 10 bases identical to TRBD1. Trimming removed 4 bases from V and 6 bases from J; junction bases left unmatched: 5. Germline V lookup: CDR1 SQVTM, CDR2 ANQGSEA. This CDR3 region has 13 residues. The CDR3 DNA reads TGCAGCGTTGGGACGGGACAGGGGAAGACCCAGTACTTC. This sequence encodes CSVGTGQGKTQYF. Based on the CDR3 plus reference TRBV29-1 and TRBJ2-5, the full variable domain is SAVISQKPSRDICQRGTSLTIQCQVDSQVTMMFWYRQQPGQSLTLIATANQGSEATYESGFVIDKFPISRPNLTFSTLTVSNMSPEDSSIYLCSVGTGQGKTQYFGPGTRLLVL.

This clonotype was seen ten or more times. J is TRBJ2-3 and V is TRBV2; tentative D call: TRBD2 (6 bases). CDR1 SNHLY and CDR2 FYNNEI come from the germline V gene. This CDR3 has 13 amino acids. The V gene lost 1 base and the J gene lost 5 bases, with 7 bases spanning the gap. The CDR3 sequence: CASSEEGGDTQYF. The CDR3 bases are TGTGCCAGCAGTGAAGAGGGAGGAGATACGCAGTATTTT.

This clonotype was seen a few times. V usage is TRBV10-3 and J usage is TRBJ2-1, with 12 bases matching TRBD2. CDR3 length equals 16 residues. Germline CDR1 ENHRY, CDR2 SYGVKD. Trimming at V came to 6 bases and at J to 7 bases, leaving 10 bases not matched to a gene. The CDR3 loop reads CAISDRTSGIQNEQFF. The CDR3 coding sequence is TGTGCCATCAGCGACCGGACTAGCGGGATTCAGAATGAGCAGTTCTTC.

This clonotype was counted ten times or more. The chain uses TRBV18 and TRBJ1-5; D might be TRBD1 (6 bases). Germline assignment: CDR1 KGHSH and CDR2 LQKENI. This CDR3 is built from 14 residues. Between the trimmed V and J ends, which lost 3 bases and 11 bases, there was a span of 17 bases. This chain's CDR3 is CASSPPEGGSAQHF. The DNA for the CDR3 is TGTGCCAGCTCACCTCCAGAGGGGGGATCGGCCCAGCATTTT. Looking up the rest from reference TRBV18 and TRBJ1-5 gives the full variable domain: NAGVMQNPRHLVRRRGQEARLRCSPMKGHSHVYWYRQLPEEGLKFMVYLQKENIIDESGMPKERFSAEFPKEGPSILRIQQVVRGDSAAYFCASSPPEGGSAQHFGDGTRLSIL.

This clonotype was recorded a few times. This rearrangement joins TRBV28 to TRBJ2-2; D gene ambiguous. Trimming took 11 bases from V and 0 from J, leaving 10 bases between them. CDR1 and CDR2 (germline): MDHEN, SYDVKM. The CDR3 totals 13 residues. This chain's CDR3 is CAGRAPNTGELFF. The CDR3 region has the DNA TGTGCCGGACGGGCTCCGAACACCGGGGAGCTGTTTTTT.

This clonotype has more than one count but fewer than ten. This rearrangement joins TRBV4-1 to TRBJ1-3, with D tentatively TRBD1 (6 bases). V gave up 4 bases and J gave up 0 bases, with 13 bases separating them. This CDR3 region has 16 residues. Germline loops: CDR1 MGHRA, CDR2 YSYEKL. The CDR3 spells CASSPRGSNSGNTIYF. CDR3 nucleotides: TGCGCCAGCAGCCCGAGGGGGTCCAACTCTGGAAACACCATATATTTT.

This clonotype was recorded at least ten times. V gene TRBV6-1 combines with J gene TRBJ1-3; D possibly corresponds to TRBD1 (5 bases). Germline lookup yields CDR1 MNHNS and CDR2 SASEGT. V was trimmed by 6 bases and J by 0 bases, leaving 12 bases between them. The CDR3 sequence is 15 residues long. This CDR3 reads CASRDGGVSGNTIYF. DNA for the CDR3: TGTGCCAGCAGGGACGGAGGGGTCTCTGGAAACACCATATATTTT.

This chain's CDR3 is CASSDASGSGYEQYF. CDR3 DNA: TGTGCCAGCAGTGACGCTAGCGGGAGTGGCTACGAGCAGTACTTC. The chain employs TRBV12-3 or TRBV12-4 and TRBJ2-7; 10 nucleotides line up with TRBD2. The CDR3 totals 15 residues. V gave up 5 bases and J gave up 3 bases; unmatched junction bases: 7.

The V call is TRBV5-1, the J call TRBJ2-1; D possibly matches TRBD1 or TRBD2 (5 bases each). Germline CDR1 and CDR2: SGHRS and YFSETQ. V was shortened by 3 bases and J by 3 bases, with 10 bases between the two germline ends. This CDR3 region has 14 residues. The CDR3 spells CASSSMGVYNEQFF. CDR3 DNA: TGCGCCAGCAGCTCTATGGGGGTCTACAATGAGCAGTTCTTC.

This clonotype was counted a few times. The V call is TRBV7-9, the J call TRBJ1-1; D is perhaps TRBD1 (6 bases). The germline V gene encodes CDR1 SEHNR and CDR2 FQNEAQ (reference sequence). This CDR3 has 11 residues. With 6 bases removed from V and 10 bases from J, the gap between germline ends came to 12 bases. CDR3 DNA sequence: TGTGCCAGCAGTCCGGGGGGCCGAGCTTTCTTT. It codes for CASSPGGRAFF.

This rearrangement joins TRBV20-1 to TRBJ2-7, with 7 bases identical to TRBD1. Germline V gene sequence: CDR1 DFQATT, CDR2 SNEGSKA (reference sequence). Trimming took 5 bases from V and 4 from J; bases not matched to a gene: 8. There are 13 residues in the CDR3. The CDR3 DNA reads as TGCAGTGCTGAGGGGGCGAAGGTGTACGAGCAGTACTTC. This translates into CSAEGAKVYEQYF.